This paragraph reports one T cell receptor (beta chain). The time point is: pretreatment peripheral blood. Patients presented with locally advanced or metastatic urothelial carcinoma. Produced via immunoSEQ multiplex PCR; TCRdb's table is partial and in-frame only. Of 130,000 or so clones listed, 84% are singletons. The data are from a study of PD-L1 blockade in urothelial cancer. Across the study: Patients, treated from about 2014 onward, received atezolizumab 1,200 mg intravenously every 3 weeks. T cells numbered a median of around 150,000 in the blood samples.

CDR1 and CDR2 (germline): MNHEY, SVGAGI. V dropped 6 bases and J dropped 8; count of bases not matched to a gene: 12. This CDR3 spans 14 amino acids. The clonotype originates from a man aged 45-65 years with urothelial cancer. The chain carries TRBV6-5 and TRBJ1-1; 7 nucleotides line up with TRBD1. This sample comprised PBMCs, obtained around atezolizumab (anti-PD-L1) treatment. CDR3 nucleotide sequence: TGTGCCAGCAGCAAAACGGACAGGCGCCTAGAAGCTTTCTTT. Translating gives CASSKTDRRLEAFF.